This entry is about one TCR beta chain. What this receptor recognizes is not known. A read error is possible here, since a much larger clone lies one base away. The data were obtained in a study of T cell repertoires in cytomegalovirus infection (dated by TCRdb to about 2019). Notes on the research overall: The peptide stimulations were aimed at well-studied HLA-B-restricted epitopes as well as recently identified HLA-C-restricted CMV epitopes, whose presentation resists viral immunomodulation. Because public TCR beta signatures pointed to carriage of CMV infection together with the matching HLA type, the HLA type of each donor mattered for the analysis. General findings and caveats noted by the study authors: Cumulative frequency of public TCR beta family members discriminated carriers of CMV infection plus the relevant HLA type in this cohort and an independent 352-donor cohort. The ex vivo response was dominated by HLA-C-restricted CMV-specific TCR beta clonotypes, and the single most frequent clonotype in two of eight donors was supplied by these HLA-C-restricted clonotypes.

The sequencer listed for this sample is Illumina HiSeq 1500. Through fastp at Q25 and MiXCR, TCRdb rebuilt clones from the public reads, retaining in-frame beta chains. Rows are unified per CDR3 protein, each entry keeping the most common DNA and genes. Across this sample there are fewer than 1,000,000 distinct CDR3 sequences, with around 30% seen only once. 11% to 15% of the sample is taken by the ten largest. Trimming costs V 3 bases and J 5 bases, and their ends lie 12 bases apart. CDR1 SGDLS and CDR2 YYNGEE are derived from the germline V gene. The CDR3 measures 14 amino acids from cysteine to phenylalanine. The CDR3 DNA has 42 bases and is translated from base 1. Taken with the paper, the label for treatment or condition translates to: in vitro stimulation with specific CMV peptide epitopes to enrich CMV-specific T cells.

The sequence was collected from a human donor in good health (CMV status not recorded). Some clones in this sample may be carry-over from other donors' samples. This sample comprised cultured CD8+ T cells from PBMCs, obtained from culture after CMV antigen stimulation. The sequence is built from TRBV9 and TRBJ2-1; TRBD1 is a weak D gene call, 6 bases matching. The nucleotide sequence is given as TGTGCCAGCAGCGCAACCACAGGGAACAATGAGCAGTTCTTC. It translates as CASSATTGNNEQFF.